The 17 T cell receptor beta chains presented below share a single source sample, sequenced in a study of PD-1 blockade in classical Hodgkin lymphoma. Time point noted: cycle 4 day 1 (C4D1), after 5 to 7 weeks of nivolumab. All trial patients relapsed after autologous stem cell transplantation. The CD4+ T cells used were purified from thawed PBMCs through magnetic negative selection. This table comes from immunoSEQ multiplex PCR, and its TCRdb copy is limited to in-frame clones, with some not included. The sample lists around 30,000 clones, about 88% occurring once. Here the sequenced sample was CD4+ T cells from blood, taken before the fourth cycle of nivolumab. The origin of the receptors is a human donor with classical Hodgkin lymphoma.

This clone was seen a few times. CDR3: CASSDSVYEQYF. In nucleotides, the CDR3 is TGCGCCAGCAGTGACTCGGTTTACGAGCAGTACTTC. The chain recombines TRBV10-1 with TRBJ2-7; D is unclear. This CDR3 is built from 12 residues. Per germline, CDR1 WNHNN and CDR2 SYGVQD (reference sequence). The V end was cut by 3 bases, the J end by 4 bases, with 7 bases between.

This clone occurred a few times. The CDR3 DNA is TGTGCCAGCAGTTTAGGGGACAGGGTGAATTCACCCCTCCACTTT. The encoded protein is CASSLGDRVNSPLHF. The chain joins TRBV27 to TRBJ1-6; 9 nucleotides match TRBD1. After removal of 2 bases from V and 7 bases from J, the junction contained 3 bases not matched to a gene. The germline gives CDR1 MNHEY, CDR2 SMNVEV (reference sequence). This CDR3 has 15 amino acids.

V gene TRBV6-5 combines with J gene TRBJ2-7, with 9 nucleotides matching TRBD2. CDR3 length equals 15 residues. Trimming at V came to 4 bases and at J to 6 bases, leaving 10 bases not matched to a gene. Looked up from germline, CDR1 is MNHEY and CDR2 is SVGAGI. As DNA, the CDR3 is TGTGCCAGCAGTTCGGATGGGCGGGAGGGCCGCGAGCAGTACTTC. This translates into CASSSDGREGREQYF.

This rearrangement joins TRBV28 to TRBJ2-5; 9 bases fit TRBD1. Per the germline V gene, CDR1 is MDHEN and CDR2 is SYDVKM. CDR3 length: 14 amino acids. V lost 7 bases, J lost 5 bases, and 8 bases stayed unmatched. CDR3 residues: CASTEQGAGETQYF. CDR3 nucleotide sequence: TGTGCCAGCACAGAACAGGGGGCGGGGGAGACCCAGTACTTC.

CDR3 sequence: CASSSNPGQHTDTQYF. For the CDR3, the DNA is TGTGCCAGCAGCTCCAACCCGGGACAGCACACAGATACGCAGTATTTT. V and J are TRBV5-4 and TRBJ2-3; 7 bases line up with TRBD1. The CDR3 loop spans 16 amino acids. J was trimmed by 2 bases and V by 3 bases; bases with no gene match: 9. The germline V gene encodes CDR1 SGHNT and CDR2 YYREEE (reference sequence).

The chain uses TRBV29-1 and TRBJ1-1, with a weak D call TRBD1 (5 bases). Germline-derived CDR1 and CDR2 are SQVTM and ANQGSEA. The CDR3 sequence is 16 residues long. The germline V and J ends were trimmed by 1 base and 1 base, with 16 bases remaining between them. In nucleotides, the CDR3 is TGCAGCGTTGAAGTTCCAGCACCCGGGGCGAACACTGAAGCTTTCTTT. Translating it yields CSVEVPAPGANTEAFF.

CDR3 DNA sequence: TGTGCCAGCAGTATGACCGGGACAGGGGGCTCTGGCTACACCTTC. This gives the protein CASSMTGTGGSGYTF. This rearrangement joins TRBV27 to TRBJ1-2, with TRBD1 matching over 12 bases. Germline trimming cut 5 bases from V and 7 bases from J; bases unmatched to any gene: 8. Germline-derived CDR1 and CDR2 are MNHEY and SMNVEV (reference sequence). The CDR3 spans 15 residues.

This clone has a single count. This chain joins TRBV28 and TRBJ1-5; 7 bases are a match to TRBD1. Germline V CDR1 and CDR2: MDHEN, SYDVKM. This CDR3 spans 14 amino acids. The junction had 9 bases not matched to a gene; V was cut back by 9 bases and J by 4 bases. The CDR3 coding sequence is TGTGCCAGTGCGGGACAGACTCATAATCAGCCCCAGCATTTT. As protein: CASAGQTHNQPQHF.

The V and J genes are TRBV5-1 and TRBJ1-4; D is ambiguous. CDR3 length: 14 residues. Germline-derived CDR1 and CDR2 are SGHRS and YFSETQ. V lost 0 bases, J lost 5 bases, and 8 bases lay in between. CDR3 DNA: TGCGCCAGCAGCTTGGCGCGTCCAAATGAAAAACTGTTTTTT. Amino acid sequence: CASSLARPNEKLFF.

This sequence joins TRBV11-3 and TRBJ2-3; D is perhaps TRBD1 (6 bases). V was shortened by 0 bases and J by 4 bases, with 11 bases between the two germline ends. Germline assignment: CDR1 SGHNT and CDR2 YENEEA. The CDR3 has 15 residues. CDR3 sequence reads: CASSLEAGGADTQYF. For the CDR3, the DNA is TGTGCCAGCAGCTTAGAAGCTGGGGGCGCAGATACGCAGTATTTT.

The CDR3 nucleotides are TGTGCCAGCAGCCGAGACGCAGGGAATCAGCCCCAGCATTTT. This sequence encodes CASSRDAGNQPQHF. The chain carries TRBV6-1 and TRBJ1-5; possibly TRBD1 for D (5 bases). Trimming shortened V by 6 bases and J by 4 bases, and 13 bases separated the two germline ends. CDR1 MNHNS and CDR2 SASEGT come from the germline V gene. The CDR3 extends over 14 amino acids.

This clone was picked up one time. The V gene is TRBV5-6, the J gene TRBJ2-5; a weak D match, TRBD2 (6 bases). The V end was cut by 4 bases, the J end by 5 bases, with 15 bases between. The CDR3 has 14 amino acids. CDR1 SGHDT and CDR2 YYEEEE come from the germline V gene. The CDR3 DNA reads TGTGCCAGCAGCCGTAGACTAGTTTTGGAGACCCAGTACTTC. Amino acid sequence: CASSRRLVLETQYF.

As DNA, the CDR3 is TGTGCCAGCAGCTTAGGCTACCAAGAGACCCAGTACTTC. It yields the protein CASSLGYQETQYF. The chain uses TRBV13 and TRBJ2-5; D gene ambiguous. Deletions cut 0 bases from V and 0 bases from J, with 2 bases between. Germline V gives CDR1 PRHDT, CDR2 FYEKMQ (reference sequence). This CDR3 region has 13 residues.

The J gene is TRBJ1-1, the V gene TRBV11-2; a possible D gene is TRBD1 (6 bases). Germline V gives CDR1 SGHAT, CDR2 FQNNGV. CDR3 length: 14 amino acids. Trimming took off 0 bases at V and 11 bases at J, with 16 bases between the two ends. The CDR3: CASSLDPHQGMAFF. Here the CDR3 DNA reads TGTGCCAGCAGCTTAGATCCTCATCAGGGGATGGCTTTCTTT.

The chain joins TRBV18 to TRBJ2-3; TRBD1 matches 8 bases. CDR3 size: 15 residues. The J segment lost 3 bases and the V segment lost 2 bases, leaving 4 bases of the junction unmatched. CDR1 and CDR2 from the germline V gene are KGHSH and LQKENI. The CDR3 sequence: CASSPFGQGTDTQYF. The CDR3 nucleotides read TGTGCCAGCTCACCATTCGGACAGGGAACAGATACGCAGTATTTT. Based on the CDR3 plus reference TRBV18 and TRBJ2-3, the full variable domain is NAGVMQNPRHLVRRRGQEARLRCSPMKGHSHVYWYRQLPEEGLKFMVYLQKENIIDESGMPKERFSAEFPKEGPSILRIQQVVRGDSAAYFCASSPFGQGTDTQYFGPGTRLTVL.

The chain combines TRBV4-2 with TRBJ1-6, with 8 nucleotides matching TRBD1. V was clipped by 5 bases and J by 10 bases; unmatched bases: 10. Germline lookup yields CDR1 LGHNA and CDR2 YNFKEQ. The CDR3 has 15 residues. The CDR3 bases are TGTGCCAGCAGCTTGCGGGACAGGCTGGGGTCACCCCTCCACTTT. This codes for CASSLRDRLGSPLHF.

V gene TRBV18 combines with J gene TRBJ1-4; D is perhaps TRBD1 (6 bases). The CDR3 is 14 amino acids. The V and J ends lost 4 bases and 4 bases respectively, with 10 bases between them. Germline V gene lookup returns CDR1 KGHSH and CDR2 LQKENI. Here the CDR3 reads CASSQQGVNEKLFF. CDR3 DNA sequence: TGTGCCAGCTCACAACAGGGAGTTAATGAAAAACTGTTTTTT.